In its sample, the clone carrying this T cell receptor (beta chain) was seen many times. There are 14 residues in the CDR3. V was trimmed by 4 bases and J by 2 bases, leaving 11 bases between them. Germline CDR1 is ENHRY and CDR2 is SYGVKD. TCRdb re-called the 5' RACE reads with MiXCR, one entry per CDR3 protein. Among 420,000 or so distinct CDR3 sequences listed, approximately 17% were seen once. This entry comes from a study of identical twins. This sequence was found in a man in his forties or fifties in good health. The V call is TRBV10-3, the J call TRBJ1-1; D may be TRBD1 (5 bases). What was sequenced was naive T cells sorted from blood. In nucleotides, the CDR3 is TGTGCCATCAGTGGCCCGACAGATAACACTGAAGCTTTCTTT. Its translation: CAISGPTDNTEAFF.